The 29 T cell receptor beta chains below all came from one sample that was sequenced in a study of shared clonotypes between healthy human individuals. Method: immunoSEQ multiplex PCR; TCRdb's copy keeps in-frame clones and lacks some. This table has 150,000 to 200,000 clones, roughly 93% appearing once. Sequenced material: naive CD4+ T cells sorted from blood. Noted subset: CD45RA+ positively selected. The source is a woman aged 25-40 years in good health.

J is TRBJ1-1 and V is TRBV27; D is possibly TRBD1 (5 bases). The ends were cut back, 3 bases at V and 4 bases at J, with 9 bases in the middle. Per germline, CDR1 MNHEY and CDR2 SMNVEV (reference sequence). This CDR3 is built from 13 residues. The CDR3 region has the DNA TGTGCCAGCAGTTTCCGGGGGATCACTGAAGCTTTCTTT. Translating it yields CASSFRGITEAFF.

CDR3 DNA sequence: TGTGCCACCAGCAGAGGACTAGCGGATAGGAGCTCCTACAATGAGCAGTTCTTC. Its protein is CATSRGLADRSSYNEQFF. The chain combines TRBV15 with TRBJ2-1; TRBD2 aligns across 9 bases. The CDR3 length is 18 residues. CDR1 is LNHNV and CDR2 is YYDKDF in the germline V gene (reference sequence). The V segment lost 1 base and the J segment 0 bases; nucleotides outside the gene matches: 7.

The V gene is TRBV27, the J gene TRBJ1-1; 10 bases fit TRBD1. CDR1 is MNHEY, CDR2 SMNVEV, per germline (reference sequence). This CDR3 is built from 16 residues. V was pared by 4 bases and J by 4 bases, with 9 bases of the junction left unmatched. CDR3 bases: TGTGCCAGCAGTTCGACGGGACAGGGGCTGGGCACTGAAGCTTTCTTT. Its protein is CASSSTGQGLGTEAFF.

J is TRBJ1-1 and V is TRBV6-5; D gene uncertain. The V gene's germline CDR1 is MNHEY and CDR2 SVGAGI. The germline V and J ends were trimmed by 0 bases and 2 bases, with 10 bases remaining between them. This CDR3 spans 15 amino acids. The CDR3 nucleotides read TGTGCCAGCAGTTACTCGTCGGCACTTAACACTGAAGCTTTCTTT. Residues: CASSYSSALNTEAFF.

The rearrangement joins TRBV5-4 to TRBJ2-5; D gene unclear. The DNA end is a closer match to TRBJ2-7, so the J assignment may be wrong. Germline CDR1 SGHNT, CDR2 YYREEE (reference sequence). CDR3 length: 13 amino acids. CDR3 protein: CASSFPRGAEQYF. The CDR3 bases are TGTGCCAGCAGCTTTCCGCGAGGCGCCGAGCAGTACTTC.

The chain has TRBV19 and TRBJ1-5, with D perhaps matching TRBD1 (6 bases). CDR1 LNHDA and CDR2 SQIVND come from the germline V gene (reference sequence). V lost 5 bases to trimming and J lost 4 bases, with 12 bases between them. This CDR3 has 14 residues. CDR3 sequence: CASSSYQGNQPQHF. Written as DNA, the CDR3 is TGTGCCAGTAGTTCGTACCAGGGGAATCAGCCCCAGCATTTT.

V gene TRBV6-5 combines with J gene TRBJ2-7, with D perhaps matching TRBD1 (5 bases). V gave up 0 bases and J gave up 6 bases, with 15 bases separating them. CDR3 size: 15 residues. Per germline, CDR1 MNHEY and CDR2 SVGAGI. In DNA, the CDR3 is TGTGCCAGCAGTTACTCGATACAGGACCATACCGAGCAGTACTTC. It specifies CASSYSIQDHTEQYF.

The CDR3 bases are TGTGCCAGCAGAGGACAGGGGCTTAACTATGGCTACACCTTC. Encoded protein: CASRGQGLNYGYTF. The rearrangement joins TRBV6-6 to TRBJ1-2; TRBD1 matches 9 bases. The CDR3 loop spans 14 amino acids. Germline CDR1 is MNHNY and CDR2 is SVGAGI (reference sequence). V was clipped by 6 bases and J by 1 base; unmatched bases: 3.

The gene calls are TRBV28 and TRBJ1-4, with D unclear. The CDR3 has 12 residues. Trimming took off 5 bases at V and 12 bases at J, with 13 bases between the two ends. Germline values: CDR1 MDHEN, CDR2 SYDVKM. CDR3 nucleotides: TGTGCCAGCAGTCCCGCACTCGAAGAACTGTTTTTT. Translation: CASSPALEELFF.

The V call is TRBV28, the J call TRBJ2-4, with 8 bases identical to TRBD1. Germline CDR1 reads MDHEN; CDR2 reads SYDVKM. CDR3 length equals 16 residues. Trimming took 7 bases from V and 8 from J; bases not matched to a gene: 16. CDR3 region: CASNGQGSKRGDIQYF. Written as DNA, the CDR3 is TGTGCCAGCAACGGACAGGGATCCAAGAGAGGGGACATTCAGTACTTC.

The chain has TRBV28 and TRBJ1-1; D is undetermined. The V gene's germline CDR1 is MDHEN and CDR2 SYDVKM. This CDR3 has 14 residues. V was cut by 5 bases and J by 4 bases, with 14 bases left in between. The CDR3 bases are TGTGCCAGCAGTCCGGATCACCGGGGCACTGAAGCTTTCTTT. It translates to CASSPDHRGTEAFF.

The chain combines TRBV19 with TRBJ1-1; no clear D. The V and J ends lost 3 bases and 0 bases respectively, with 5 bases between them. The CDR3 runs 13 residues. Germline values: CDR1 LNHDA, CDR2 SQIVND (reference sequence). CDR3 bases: TGTGCCAGTAGTATCTCCGTGAACACTGAAGCTTTCTTT. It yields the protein CASSISVNTEAFF.

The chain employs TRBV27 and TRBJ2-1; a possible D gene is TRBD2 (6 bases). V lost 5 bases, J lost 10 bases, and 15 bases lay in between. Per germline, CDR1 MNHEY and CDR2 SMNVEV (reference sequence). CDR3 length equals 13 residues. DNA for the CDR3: TGTGCCAGCAGTCCAGTGGGACTCCGGGAGCAGTTCTTC. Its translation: CASSPVGLREQFF.

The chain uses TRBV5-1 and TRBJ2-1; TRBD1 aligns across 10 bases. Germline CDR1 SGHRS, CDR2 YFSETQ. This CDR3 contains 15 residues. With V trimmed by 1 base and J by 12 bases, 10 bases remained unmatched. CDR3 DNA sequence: TGCGCCAGCAGCTTGTGGGACAGGGGATACTCCGGGCAGTTCTTC. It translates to CASSLWDRGYSGQFF.

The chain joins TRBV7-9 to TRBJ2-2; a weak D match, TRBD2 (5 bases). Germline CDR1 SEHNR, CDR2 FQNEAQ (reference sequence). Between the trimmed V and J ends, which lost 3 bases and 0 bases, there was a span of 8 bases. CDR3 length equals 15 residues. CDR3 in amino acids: CASSLREANTGELFF. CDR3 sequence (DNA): TGTGCCAGCAGCTTGAGGGAAGCGAACACCGGGGAGCTGTTTTTT.

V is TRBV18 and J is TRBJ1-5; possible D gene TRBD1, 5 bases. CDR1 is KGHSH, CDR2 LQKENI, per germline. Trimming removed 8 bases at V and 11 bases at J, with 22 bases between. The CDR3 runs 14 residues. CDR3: CASGTGTSQPAQHF. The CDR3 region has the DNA TGTGCCAGCGGCACCGGGACTTCTCAACCAGCCCAGCATTTT.

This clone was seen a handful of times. CDR3: CASKLAGGPEQYF. The CDR3 bases are TGTGCCAGCAAGCTAGCGGGAGGGCCGGAGCAGTACTTC. The J gene is TRBJ2-7, the V gene TRBV6-6; 12 bases agree with TRBD2. Germline CDR1 reads MNHNY; CDR2 reads SVGAGI (reference sequence). J lost 7 bases, V lost 7 bases, and 5 bases had no gene match. This CDR3 has 13 amino acids.

The CDR3 sequence: CASSLAPAGETDTQYF. CDR3 DNA: TGCGCCAGCAGCTTGGCCCCAGCGGGAGAGACAGATACGCAGTATTTT. V gene TRBV5-1 combines with J gene TRBJ2-3; TRBD2 matches at 8 bases. This CDR3 region has 16 residues. The germline gives CDR1 SGHRS, CDR2 YFSETQ. V shed 0 bases, J shed 3 bases, and the junction held 6 bases outside the gene matches.

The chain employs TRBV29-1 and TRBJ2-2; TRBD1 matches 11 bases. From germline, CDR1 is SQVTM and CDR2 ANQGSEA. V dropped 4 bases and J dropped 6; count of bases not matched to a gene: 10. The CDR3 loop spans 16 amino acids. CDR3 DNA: TGCAGCGTTGTCCCAACCGGGACAGGGGGTGCCGGGGAGCTGTTTTTT. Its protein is CSVVPTGTGGAGELFF.

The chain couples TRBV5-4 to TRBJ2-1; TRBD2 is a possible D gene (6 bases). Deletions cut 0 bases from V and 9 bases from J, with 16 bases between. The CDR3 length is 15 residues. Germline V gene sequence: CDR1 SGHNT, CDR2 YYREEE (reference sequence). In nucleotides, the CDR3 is TGTGCCAGCAGCTTGGTGGGACTTAGAAACGGTGAGCAGTTCTTC. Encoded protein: CASSLVGLRNGEQFF. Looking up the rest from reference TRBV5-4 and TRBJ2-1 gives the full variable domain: ETGVTQSPTHLIKTRGQQVTLRCSSQSGHNTVSWYQQALGQGPQFIFQYYREEENGRGNFPPRFSGLQFPNYSSELNVNALELDDSALYLCASSLVGLRNGEQFFGPGTRLTVL.

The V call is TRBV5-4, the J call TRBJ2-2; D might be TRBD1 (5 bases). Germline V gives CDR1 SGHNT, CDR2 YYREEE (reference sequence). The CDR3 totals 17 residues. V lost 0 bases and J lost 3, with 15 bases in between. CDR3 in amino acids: CASSLATFLQDTGELFF. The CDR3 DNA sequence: TGTGCCAGCAGCTTGGCCACCTTTTTACAGGACACCGGGGAGCTGTTTTTT.

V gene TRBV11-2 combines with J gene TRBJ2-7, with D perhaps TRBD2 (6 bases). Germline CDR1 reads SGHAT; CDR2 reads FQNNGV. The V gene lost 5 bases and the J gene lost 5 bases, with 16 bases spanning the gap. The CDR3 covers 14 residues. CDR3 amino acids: CASSGERLVHEQYF. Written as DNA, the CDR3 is TGTGCCAGCAGCGGTGAGAGACTAGTTCACGAGCAGTACTTC. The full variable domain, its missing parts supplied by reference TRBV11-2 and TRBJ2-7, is EAGVAQSPRYKIIEKRQSVAFWCNPISGHATLYWYQQILGQGPKLLIQFQNNGVVDDSQLPKDRFSAERLKGVDSTLKIQPAKLEDSAVYLCASSGERLVHEQYFGPGTRLTVT.

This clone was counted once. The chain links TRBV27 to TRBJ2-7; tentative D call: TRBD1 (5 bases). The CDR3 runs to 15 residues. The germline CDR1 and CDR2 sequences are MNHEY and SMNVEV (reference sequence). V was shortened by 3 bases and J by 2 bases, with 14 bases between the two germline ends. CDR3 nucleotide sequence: TGTGCCAGCAGTTTCGCAGGGTTGGTCCCCTACGAGCAGTACTTC. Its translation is CASSFAGLVPYEQYF.

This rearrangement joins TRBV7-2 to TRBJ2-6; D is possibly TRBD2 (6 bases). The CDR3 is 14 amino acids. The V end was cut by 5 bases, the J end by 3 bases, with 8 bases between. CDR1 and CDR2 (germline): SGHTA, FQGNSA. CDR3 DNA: TGTGCCAGCAGCGCGGGGAATGGGGCCAACGTCCTGACTTTC. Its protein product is CASSAGNGANVLTF.

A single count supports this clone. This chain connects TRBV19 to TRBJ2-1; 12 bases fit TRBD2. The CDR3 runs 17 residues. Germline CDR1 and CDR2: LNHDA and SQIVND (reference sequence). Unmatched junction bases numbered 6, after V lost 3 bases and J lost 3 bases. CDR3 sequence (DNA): TGTGCCAGTAGTATCGGGACTAGCGGGTTTGACTACAATGAGCAGTTCTTC. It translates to CASSIGTSGFDYNEQFF.

The CDR3 protein is CASSRQGRRQPQHF. The CDR3 nucleotides read TGTGCCAGCAGCAGACAGGGGAGGCGTCAGCCCCAGCATTTT. The chain joins TRBV6-5 to TRBJ1-5; 8 bases align to TRBD1. The V and J ends lost 6 bases and 6 bases, in that order; junction bases with no gene match: 7. The CDR3 is made up of 14 amino acids. Per germline, CDR1 MNHEY and CDR2 SVGAGI.

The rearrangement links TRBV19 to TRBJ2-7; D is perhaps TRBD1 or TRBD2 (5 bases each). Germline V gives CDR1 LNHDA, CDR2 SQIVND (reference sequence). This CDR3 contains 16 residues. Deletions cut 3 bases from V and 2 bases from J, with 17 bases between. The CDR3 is CASSIFGAMKPYEQYF. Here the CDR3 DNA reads TGTGCCAGTAGTATTTTCGGGGCTATGAAACCCTACGAGCAGTACTTC.

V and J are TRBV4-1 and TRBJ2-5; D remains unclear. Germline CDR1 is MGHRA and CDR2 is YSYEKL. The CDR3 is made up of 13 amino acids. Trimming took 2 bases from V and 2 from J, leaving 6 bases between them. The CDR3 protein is CASSQQPQETQYF. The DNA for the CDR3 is TGCGCCAGCAGCCAACAGCCTCAAGAGACCCAGTACTTC.

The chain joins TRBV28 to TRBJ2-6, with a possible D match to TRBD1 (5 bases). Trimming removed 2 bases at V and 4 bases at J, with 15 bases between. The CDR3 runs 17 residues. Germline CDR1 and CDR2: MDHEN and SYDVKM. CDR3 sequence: CASSLRQGWEGANVLTF. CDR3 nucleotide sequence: TGTGCCAGCAGTTTACGGCAGGGCTGGGAAGGGGCCAACGTCCTGACTTTC.